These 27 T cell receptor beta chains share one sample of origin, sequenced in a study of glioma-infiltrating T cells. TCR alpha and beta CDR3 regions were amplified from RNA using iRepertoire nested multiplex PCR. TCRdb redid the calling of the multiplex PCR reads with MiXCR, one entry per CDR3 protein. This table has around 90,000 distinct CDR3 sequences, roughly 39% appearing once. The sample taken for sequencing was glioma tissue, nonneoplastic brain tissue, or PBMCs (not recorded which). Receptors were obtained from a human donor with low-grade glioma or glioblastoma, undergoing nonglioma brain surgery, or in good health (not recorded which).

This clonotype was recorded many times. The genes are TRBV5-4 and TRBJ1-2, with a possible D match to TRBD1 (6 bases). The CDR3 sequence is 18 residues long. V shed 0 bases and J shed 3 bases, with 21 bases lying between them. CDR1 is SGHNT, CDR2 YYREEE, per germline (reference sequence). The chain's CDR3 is CASSLAARTASVDYGYTF. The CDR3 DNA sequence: TGTGCCAGCAGCTTGGCCGCCCGGACAGCCTCCGTGGACTATGGCTACACCTTC.

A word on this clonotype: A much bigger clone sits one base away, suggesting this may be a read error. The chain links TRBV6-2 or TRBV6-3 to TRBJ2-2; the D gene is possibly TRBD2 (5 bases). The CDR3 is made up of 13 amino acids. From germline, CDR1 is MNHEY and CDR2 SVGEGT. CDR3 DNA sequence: TGTGCCAGCAGTTTGTTAGAGGCCGGGGAGCCGTTTTTT. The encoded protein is CASSLLEAGEPFF.

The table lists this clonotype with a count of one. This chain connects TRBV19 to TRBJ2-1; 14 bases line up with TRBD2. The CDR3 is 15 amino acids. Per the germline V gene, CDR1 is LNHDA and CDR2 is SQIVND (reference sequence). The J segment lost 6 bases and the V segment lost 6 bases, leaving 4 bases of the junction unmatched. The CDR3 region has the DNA TGTGCCAGTAGGACTAGCGGGAGGGTGTGCAATGAGCAGTTCTTC. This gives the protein CASRTSGRVCNEQFF.

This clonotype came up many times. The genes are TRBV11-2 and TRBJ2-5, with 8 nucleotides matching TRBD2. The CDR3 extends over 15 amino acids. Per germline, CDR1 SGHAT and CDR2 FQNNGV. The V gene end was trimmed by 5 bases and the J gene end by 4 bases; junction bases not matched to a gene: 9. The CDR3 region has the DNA TGTGCCAGCAGCATTATCGGGGGGGCCCGAGAGACCCAGTACTTC. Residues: CASSIIGGARETQYF.

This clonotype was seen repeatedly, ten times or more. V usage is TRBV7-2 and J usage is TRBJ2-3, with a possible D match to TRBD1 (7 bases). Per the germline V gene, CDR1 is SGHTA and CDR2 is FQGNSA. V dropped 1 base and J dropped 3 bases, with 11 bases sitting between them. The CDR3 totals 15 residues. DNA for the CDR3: TGTGCCAGCAGCTTAGTGTCAGGGGGGACAGATACGCAGTATTTT. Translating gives CASSLVSGGTDTQYF.

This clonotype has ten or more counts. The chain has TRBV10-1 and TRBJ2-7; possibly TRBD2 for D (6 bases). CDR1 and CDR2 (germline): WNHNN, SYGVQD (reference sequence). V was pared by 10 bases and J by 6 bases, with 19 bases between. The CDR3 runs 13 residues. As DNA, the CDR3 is TGCGCCATCCGACTAGGAAATCCTTCCGAGCAGTACTTC. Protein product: CAIRLGNPSEQYF.

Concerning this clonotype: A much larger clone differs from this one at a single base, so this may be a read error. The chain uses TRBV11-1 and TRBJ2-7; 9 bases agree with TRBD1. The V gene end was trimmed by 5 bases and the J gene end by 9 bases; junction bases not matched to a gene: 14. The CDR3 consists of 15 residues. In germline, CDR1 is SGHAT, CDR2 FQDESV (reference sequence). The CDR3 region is CASSEEGTGSHGQYF. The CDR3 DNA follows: TGTGCCAGCAGCGAAGAGGGGACAGGGTCCCACGGGCAGTACTTC.

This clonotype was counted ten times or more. The DNA of the CDR3 is TGTGCCAGCAGTGAAGTCGCTAGCGGGAGTACAGATACGCAGTATTTT. Protein product: CASSEVASGSTDTQYF. The chain employs TRBV6-1 and TRBJ2-3; the match to TRBD2 covers 10 bases. V shed 1 base and J 3 bases; nucleotides not matched to a gene: 4. CDR1 is MNHNS, CDR2 SASEGT, per germline. CDR3 length: 16 residues.

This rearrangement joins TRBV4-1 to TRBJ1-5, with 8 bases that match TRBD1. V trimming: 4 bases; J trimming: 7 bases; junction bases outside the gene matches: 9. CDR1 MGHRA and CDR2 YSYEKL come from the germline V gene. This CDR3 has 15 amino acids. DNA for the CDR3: TGCGCCAGCAGCCCCCCCGGGACAGGAGGACAGCCCCAGCATTTT. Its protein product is CASSPPGTGGQPQHF.

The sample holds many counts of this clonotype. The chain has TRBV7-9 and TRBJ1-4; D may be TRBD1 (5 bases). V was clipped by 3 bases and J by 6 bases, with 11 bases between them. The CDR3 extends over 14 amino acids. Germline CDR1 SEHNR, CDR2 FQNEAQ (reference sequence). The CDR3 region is CASSFLTDDEKLFF. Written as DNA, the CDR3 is TGTGCCAGCAGCTTTTTGACAGATGATGAAAAACTGTTTTTT.

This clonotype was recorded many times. The CDR3 sequence is CATSRGIAGAKEDTQYF. The CDR3 coding sequence is TGTGCCACCAGCAGAGGGATAGCGGGAGCGAAGGAGGATACGCAGTATTTT. This chain links TRBV15 with TRBJ2-3, with 9 positions matching TRBD2. CDR1 is LNHNV, CDR2 YYDKDF, per germline (reference sequence). V lost 1 base and J lost 6; bases outside the gene matches: 11. The CDR3 extends over 17 amino acids.

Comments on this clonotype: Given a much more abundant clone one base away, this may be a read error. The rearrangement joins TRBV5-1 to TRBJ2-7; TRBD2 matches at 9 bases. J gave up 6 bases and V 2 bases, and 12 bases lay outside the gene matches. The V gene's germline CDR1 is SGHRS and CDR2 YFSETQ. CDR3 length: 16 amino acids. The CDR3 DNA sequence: TGCGCCAGCAGCTTCGGGGGACCAGCGGGAGGAGGCGAGCAGTACTTC. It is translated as CASSFGGPAGGGEQYF.

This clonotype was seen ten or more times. As DNA, the CDR3 is TGTGCCAGCAGTCCACGGGGACAGGGCAACACCGGGGAGCTGTTTTTT. Translation gives CASSPRGQGNTGELFF. The chain joins TRBV28 to TRBJ2-2; TRBD1 aligns across 9 bases. Unmatched junction bases numbered 6, after V lost 5 bases and J lost 2 bases. The CDR3 extends over 16 amino acids. Looked up from germline, CDR1 is MDHEN and CDR2 is SYDVKM.

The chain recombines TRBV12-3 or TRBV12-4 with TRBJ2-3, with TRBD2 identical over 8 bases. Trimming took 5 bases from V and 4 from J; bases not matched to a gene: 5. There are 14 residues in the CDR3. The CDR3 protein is CASSNSGGSDTQYF. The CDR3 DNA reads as TGTGCCAGCAGTAACAGCGGGGGCTCAGATACGCAGTATTTT.

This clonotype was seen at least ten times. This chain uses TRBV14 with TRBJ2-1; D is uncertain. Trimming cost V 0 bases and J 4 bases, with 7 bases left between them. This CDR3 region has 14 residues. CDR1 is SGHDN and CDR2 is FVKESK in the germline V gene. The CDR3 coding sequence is TGTGCCAGCAGCCAAGATGGGAAGTACAATGAGCAGTTCTTC. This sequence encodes CASSQDGKYNEQFF. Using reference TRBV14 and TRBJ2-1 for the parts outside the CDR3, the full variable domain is EAGVTQFPSHSVIEKGQTVTLRCDPISGHDNLYWYRRVMGKEIKFLLHFVKESKQDESGMPNNRFLAERTGGTYSTLKVQPAELEDSGVYFCASSQDGKYNEQFFGPGTRLTVL.

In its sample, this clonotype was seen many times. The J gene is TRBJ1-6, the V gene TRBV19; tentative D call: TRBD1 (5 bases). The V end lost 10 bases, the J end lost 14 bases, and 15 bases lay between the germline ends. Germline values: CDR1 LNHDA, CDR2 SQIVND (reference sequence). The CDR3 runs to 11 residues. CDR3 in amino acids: CATGEGRALHF. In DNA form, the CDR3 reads TGTGCCACCGGGGAGGGGCGCGCCCTCCACTTT.

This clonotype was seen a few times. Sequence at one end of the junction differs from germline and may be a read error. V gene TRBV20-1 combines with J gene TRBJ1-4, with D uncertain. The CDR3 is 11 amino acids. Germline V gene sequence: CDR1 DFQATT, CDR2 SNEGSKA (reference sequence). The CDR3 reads CSAMDNEKPFF. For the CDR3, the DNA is TGCAGTGCTATGGATAATGAGAAACCGTTTTTT.

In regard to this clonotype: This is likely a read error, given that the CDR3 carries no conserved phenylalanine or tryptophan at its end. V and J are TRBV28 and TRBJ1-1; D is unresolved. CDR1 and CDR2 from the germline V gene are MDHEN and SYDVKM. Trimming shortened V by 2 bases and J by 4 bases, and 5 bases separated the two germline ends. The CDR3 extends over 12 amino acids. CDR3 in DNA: TGTGCCAGCAGTTTAATTTGCACTGAAGCTTTCCTT. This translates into CASSLICTEAFL.

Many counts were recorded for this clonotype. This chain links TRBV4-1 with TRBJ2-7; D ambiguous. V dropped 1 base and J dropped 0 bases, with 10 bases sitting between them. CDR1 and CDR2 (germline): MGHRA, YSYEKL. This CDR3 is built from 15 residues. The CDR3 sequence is CASSQVAENSYEQYF. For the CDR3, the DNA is TGCGCCAGCAGCCAAGTTGCGGAAAACTCCTACGAGCAGTACTTC.

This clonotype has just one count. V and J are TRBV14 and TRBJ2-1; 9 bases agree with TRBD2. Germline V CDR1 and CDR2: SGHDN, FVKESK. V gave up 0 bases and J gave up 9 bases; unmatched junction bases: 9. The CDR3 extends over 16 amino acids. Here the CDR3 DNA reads TGTGCCAGCAGCCAAGATCGGGCGGGAGGGCCCGGTGAGCAGTTCTTC. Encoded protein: CASSQDRAGGPGEQFF.

The CDR3 DNA reads TGTGCCAGCAGCCAACTAGGGGGCGCGGCAGCAGATACGCAGTATTTT. As protein: CASSQLGGAAADTQYF. The chain employs TRBV3-1 and TRBJ2-3, with 7 bases fitting TRBD1. Germline assignment: CDR1 LGHDT and CDR2 YNNKEL (reference sequence). V lost 2 bases and J lost 4; bases outside the gene matches: 9. This CDR3 is 16 amino acids long.

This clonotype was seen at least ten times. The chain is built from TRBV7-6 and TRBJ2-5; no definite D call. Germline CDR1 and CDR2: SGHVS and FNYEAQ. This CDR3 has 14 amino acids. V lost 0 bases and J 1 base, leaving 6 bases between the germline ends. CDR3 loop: CASSLANTQETQYF. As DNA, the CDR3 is TGTGCCAGCAGCTTAGCTAACACCCAAGAGACCCAGTACTTC.

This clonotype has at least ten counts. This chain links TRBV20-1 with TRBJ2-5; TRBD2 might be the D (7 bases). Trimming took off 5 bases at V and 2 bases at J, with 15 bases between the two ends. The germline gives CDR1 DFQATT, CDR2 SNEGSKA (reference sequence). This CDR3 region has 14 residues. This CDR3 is CSAGVGGQQETQYF. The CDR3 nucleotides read TGCAGTGCTGGAGTCGGGGGGCAGCAAGAGACCCAGTACTTC.

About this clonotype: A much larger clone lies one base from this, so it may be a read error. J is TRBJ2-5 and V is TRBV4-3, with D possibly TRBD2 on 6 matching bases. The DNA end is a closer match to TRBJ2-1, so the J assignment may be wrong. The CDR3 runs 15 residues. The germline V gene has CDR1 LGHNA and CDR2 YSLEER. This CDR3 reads CASTRLGDSRSEQFF. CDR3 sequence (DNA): TGCGCCAGCACCCGTTTGGGGGACTCCCGCAGTGAGCAGTTCTTC.

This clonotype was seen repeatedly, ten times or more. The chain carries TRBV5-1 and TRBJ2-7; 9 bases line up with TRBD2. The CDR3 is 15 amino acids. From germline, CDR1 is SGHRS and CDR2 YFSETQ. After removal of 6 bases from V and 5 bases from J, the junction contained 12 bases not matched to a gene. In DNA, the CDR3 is TGCGCCAGCAACGGGATGGCGGGAGGGCCTGACGAGCAGTACTTC. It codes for CASNGMAGGPDEQYF. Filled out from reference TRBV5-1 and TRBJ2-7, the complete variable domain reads KAGVTQTPRYLIKTRGQQVTLSCSPISGHRSVSWYQQTPGQGLQFLFEYFSETQRNKGNFPGRFSGRQFSNSRSEMNVSTLELGDSALYLCASNGMAGGPDEQYFGPGTRLTVT.

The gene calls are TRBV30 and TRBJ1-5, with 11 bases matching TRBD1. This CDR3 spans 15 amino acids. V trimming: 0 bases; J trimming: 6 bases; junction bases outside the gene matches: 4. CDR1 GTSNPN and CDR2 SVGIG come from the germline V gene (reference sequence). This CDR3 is CAWSVRTGGFQPQHF. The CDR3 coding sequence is TGTGCCTGGAGTGTGCGGACAGGGGGCTTTCAGCCCCAGCATTTT.

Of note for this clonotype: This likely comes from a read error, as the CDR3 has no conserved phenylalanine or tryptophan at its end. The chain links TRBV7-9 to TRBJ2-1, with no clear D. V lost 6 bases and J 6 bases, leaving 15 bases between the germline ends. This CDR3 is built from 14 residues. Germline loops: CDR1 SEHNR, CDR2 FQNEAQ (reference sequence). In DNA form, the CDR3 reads TGTGCCAGCAGAGCGTCAGGTTTCATCAATGAGCAGTTCTTG. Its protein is CASRASGFINEQFL.